What follows is one T cell receptor (beta chain) and its context. This clone has a single count. Its cognate antigen has yet to be identified. Nothing much larger sits one base from this clone, and base qualities are not available. The CDR3 regions of human TCRbeta chains were analyzed by immunosequencing. On the study's bioinformatics: TCRs in the repertoires were compared against a reference library of SARS-CoV-2-specific TCRs that had been generated with the MIRA antigen-specificity platform. Breadth was defined as the fraction of unique TCRs that were SARS-CoV-2-associated. Depth was defined as the fraction of total T cells that were SARS-CoV-2-associated. Using the MIRA data, each spike-specific TCR was assigned both to the spike region to which the TCR was reactive and to a CD4 or CD8 class. Log10-transformed breadth and depth values were compared by one-way ANOVA with Sidak's multiple comparisons tests. Entries here come from immuneACCESS through TCRdb and include only in-frame sequences with V and J called. Some clones fail to appear in such tables; in the studies checked, an unresolved V gene covers under half of the shortfall, and the cause of the remainder is unknown. Clone size and V and J calls were adopted from that table, with D and trimming inferred from the DNA. Here the sample has 75,000 to 100,000 clones; roughly 90% occur a single time. Under 30% of the sample rests with the top ten.

The germline V gene encodes CDR1 MNHEY and CDR2 SVGAGI. The CDR3 has 14 amino acids, counting the end cysteine and phenylalanine. The sequence is cut down to CDR3 DNA, 42 bases in frame from base 1. The germline ends are 17 bases apart after V is trimmed by 6 bases and J by 5 bases. The data were obtained in a study of T cell responses to AZD1222 COVID-19 vaccine (dated by TCRdb to the early 2020s). Regarding the research as a whole: AZD1222 recipients given second doses at about 4 weeks or at about 12 weeks were pooled, since spike-specific TCR depth and breadth were not found to differ between the two schedules. TCR sequencing covered approximately 230 trial participants: about 210 given two doses of AZD1222 and 26 given two doses of MenACWY control vaccine. Trial participants were enrolled into age subgroups of 18-55, 56-69 and 70-plus years, which contained 148, 28 and 57 TCR-sequenced participants, respectively.

Read against the paper, the sample's time point label means: baseline before first vaccination. Samples from vaccinated people were obtained from the UK trials COV001 and COV002, which included a single-blind randomized controlled phase 2/3 trial of AZD1222 (ChAdOx1 nCoV-19) in healthy adults. For TCRbeta chain sequencing, PBMC samples from trial participants were taken at day 0 and at day 28 after the second dose. Overall results and qualifications from the work: The whole spike protein was spanned by vaccine-associated CD4 TCRs, and dominant responses were seen in regions 160-218 and 743-854. No day 14 peak-response samples were available, so repertoires were characterized only after the peak T cell response. In the small 56-69-year group, the increase in depth fell short of significance, most likely because of low power. Nearly half of unique spike-specific TCRs reportedly recognized epitopes outside regions mutated in the B.1.351 and B.1.1.7 variants. After two AZD1222 doses, both the breadth and the depth of spike-specific TCRs were significantly higher than at day 0 and than in MenACWY recipients. Participants were mostly white British and included more females than males, and it was suggested by the authors that clonal diversity may have been underestimated. Conclusions about previously exposed vaccinees are limited, since just six AZD1222 recipients were seropositive for SARS-CoV-2 at baseline.

The origin of this receptor is an adult in good health. The material sequenced was peripheral blood, taken on day 0 of AZD1222 vaccination. This chain joins TRBV6-5 to TRBJ2-7; TRBD1 is possibly the D segment (6 matching bases). The CDR3 protein is CASRRTWGLDEQYF. The nucleotide sequence reads TGTGCCAGCAGGAGGACATGGGGGCTCGACGAGCAGTACTTC.